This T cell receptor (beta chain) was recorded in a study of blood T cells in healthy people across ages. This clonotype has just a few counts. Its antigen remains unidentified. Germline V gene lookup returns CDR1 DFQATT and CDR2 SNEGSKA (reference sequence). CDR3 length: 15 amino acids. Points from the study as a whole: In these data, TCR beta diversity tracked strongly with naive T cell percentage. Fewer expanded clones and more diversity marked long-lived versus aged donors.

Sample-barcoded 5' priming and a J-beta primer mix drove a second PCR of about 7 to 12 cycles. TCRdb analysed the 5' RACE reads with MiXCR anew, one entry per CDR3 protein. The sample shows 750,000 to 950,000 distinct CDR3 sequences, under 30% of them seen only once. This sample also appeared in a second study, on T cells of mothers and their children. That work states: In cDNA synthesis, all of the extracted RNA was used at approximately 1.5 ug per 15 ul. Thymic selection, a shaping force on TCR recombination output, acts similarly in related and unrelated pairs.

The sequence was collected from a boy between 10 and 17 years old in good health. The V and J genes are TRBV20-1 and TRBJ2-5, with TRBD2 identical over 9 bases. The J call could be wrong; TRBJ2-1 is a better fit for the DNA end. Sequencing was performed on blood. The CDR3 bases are TGCAGTGCTAGAGACTTAGCGGGGGCCTACAATGAGCAGTTCTTC. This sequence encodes CSARDLAGAYNEQFF.